This T cell receptor beta chain was recorded in a study of CD8 T cells in Susac syndrome (dated by TCRdb to the late 2010s). Regarding the study in general: The study used repertoire sequencing to test whether antigen drove CD8+ T cell activation and differentiation in Susac syndrome. CD8+ T cell repertoire clonality was compared between about 12 healthy donors, around 14 Susac syndrome patients and around 15 multiple sclerosis patients. What the authors observed across the whole study: The number of individuals in the TCR sequencing and HLA analysis was recognized as being relatively small.

A note on this clonotype: It has no known antigen specificity. Base qualities are not provided; no much larger clone lies one nucleotide away.

RNA was extracted using the RNeasy kit, and roughly 0.5 to 1 ug of the RNA was reverse transcribed with random hexamers. The immunoSEQ multiplex PCR assay, covering 54 Vbeta and 13 Jbeta segments, was used to amplify TCR beta CDR3 regions. To correct PCR amplification bias, a synthetic template baseline was used for both primer optimization and computational correction. Under the source paper's analysis protocol: Only productive sequences were kept, with reads annotated to V, D and J genes according to IMGT and analyzed in immunoSEQ Analyzer. To calculate clonality, Shannon entropy was normalized by log2 of the number of productive unique sequences and then subtracted from one. For each patient and control, public and private clones were evaluated within the 100 most prevalent clones. Susac-specific clones were defined as absent from healthy and MS cohorts, 800 to 1,200 published viral clones and other ImmuneACCESS disease sequences. TCRdb trimmed public reads at Q25 via fastp, called clones via MiXCR and kept in-frame beta chains. Identical CDR3 proteins give one entry, which carries the most common genes and DNA. The V and J calls, along with clone size, are taken from TCRdb and not from the paper's own processing. The sample table shows some 76,000 distinct CDR3 sequences, and 75% to 95% are seen once. Of the sample, just over 0.5% falls within the top ten clones.

Peripheral blood CD8+ and CD4+ T cells from healthy donors, Susac syndrome patients and multiple sclerosis patients were profiled by high-throughput TCR beta sequencing. The multiple sclerosis controls were treatment-naive patients who had stable or active relapsing-remitting disease and met the revised McDonald criteria. CD8+ TEMRA cells were enriched by FACS, while bulk CD8+ and CD4+ T cells were purified by magnetic negative isolation. Blood was drawn into EDTA tubes, processed within 24 hours, and PBMCs were isolated by density gradient centrifugation. PBMCs destined for TCR sequencing were cryopreserved in liquid nitrogen and later thawed in a 37 °C water bath. The sorted or isolated CD4+, CD8+ and CD8+ TEMRA cells reached a purity of at least 90%. From V the trimming removes 6 bases and from J it removes 8 bases, while the gene matches leave 15 bases of the junction unaccounted for. Sequences LGHDT (CDR1) and YNNKEL (CDR2) are obtained from the germline V gene (reference sequence). From cysteine to phenylalanine, the CDR3 is 17 amino acids long. Here the CDR3 DNA is all that survives: 51 bases in frame from base 1.

The receptor comes from a human donor with multiple sclerosis. This chain joins TRBV3-1 to TRBJ2-1, and 11 junction bases match TRBD2. The sample comprised CD8+ T cells from PBMCs. CDR3 protein: CASRALTSGSGSHEQFF. The nucleotide sequence is given as TGTGCCAGCAGGGCGCTCACTAGCGGGAGTGGGTCGCATGAGCAGTTCTTC.